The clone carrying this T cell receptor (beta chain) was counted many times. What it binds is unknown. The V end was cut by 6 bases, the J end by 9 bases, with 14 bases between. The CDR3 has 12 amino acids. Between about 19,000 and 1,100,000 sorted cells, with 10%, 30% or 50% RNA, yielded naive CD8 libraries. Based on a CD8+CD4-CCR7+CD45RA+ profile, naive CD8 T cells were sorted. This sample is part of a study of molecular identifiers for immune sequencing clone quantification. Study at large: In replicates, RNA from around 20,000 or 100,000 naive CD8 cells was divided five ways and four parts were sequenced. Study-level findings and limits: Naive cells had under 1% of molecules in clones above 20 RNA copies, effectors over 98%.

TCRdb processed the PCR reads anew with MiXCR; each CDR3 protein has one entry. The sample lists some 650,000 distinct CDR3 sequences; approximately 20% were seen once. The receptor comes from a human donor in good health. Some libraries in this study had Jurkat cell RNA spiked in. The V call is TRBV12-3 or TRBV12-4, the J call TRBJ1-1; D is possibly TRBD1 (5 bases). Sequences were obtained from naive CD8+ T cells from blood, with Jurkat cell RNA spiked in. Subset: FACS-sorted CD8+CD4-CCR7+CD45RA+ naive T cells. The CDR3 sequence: CASRTGDPKAFF. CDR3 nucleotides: TGTGCCAGCAGGACCGGGGACCCAAAAGCTTTCTTT.